The clone carrying this TCR beta chain was seen a handful of times. Assay used: immunoSEQ multiplex PCR; TCRdb lists only in-frame clones, some missing. The table has fewer than 350,000 clones, about 76% seen once. This entry is derived from a study of blood T cell repertoires in COVID-19. The ends lost 4 bases at V and 4 bases at J; junction bases unmatched: 5. The length of the CDR3 is 14 residues. The germline gives CDR1 KGHDR, CDR2 SFDVKD. This chain uses TRBV24-1 with TRBJ1-2; 7 bases line up with TRBD1. The receptor was isolated from a woman aged 60-70 years with active or convalescent COVID-19. Sequencing used peripheral blood. CDR3 in DNA: TGTGCCACCAGTGACCCCGACAGGGCCTATGGCTACACCTTC. This translates into CATSDPDRAYGYTF.